The 32 T cell receptor beta chains listed next were all sequenced from one sample in a study of T-cell memory formation after mild COVID-19. Using its own MiXCR run on the 5' RACE reads, TCRdb lists one record per CDR3 protein. The data contain 180,000 or so distinct CDR3 sequences, approximately 10% of them singletons. Sequenced input: PBMCs or a T cell subset sorted from them (not recorded which). The source of these receptors is a man between 18 and 35 years old who had mild COVID-19 (a few samples of this study predate the infection). Cell type and time point are not known.

This clonotype was detected many times. This chain links TRBV5-1 with TRBJ2-5; D ambiguous. The length of the CDR3 is 13 residues. In germline, CDR1 is SGHRS, CDR2 YFSETQ. CDR3: CASKGSGQETQYF. The CDR3 region has the DNA TGCGCGTCGAAGGGAAGTGGTCAAGAGACCCAGTACTTC. Full variable domain (rest looked up from reference TRBV5-1 and TRBJ2-5): KAGVTQTPRYLIKTRGQQVTLSCSPISGHRSVSWYQQTPGQGLQFLFEYFSETQRNKGNFPGRFSGRQFSNSRSEMNVSTLELGDSALYLCASKGSGQETQYFGPGTRLLVL.

This clonotype has ten or more counts. The chain joins TRBV18 to TRBJ2-7; D remains unclear. The CDR3 contains 12 residues. V was cut by 6 bases and J by 0 bases, with 6 bases left in between. Germline CDR1 KGHSH, CDR2 LQKENI. The CDR3 DNA is TGTGCCAGCTCGCCCAGCTCCTACGAGCAGTACGTC. It yields the protein CASSPSSYEQYV.

In this sample, this clonotype turned up many times. DNA of the CDR3: TGTGCCAGCAGCTGGGGGCTTGGAGATACGCAGTATTTT. This codes for CASSWGLGDTQYF. The rearrangement joins TRBV11-2 to TRBJ2-3, with D possibly being TRBD1 (6 bases). The CDR3 spans 13 residues. CDR1 SGHAT and CDR2 FQNNGV come from the germline V gene. The ends were cut back, 4 bases at V and 5 bases at J, with 10 bases in the middle.

The chain has TRBV12-3 or TRBV12-4 and TRBJ2-2; tentatively, D is TRBD1 (5 bases). The CDR3 runs 15 residues. The ends were cut back, 6 bases at V and 5 bases at J, with 16 bases in the middle. CDR3 in amino acids: CASRPSVGETGELFF. The DNA of the CDR3 is TGTGCCAGCAGACCCAGTGTAGGGGAAACCGGGGAGCTGTTTTTT.

This clonotype came up a few times. The V gene is TRBV30, the J gene TRBJ2-3; D could derive from TRBD1 or TRBD2 (6 bases each). Germline lookup yields CDR1 GTSNPN and CDR2 SVGIG (reference sequence). The CDR3 is made up of 12 amino acids. Trimming stripped 5 bases from V and 4 bases from J, with 10 bases between. The CDR3 DNA is TGTGCCTGGGAGGGGGGCTCAGATACGCAGTATTTT. Its translation: CAWEGGSDTQYF.

This clonotype occurred many times. The V gene is TRBV28, the J gene TRBJ2-4; unclear D gene. Germline CDR1 is MDHEN and CDR2 is SYDVKM. The CDR3 consists of 15 residues. The V and J ends lost 6 bases and 0 bases respectively, with 12 bases between them. The CDR3 DNA is TGTGCCAGCAGGTCTATTCTACTAGCCAAAAACATTCAGTACTTC. Translating it yields CASRSILLAKNIQYF.

This clonotype was seen more than once but under ten times. The chain carries TRBV18 and TRBJ1-6; D unclear. Germline V lookup: CDR1 KGHSH, CDR2 LQKENI. There are 14 residues in the CDR3. Trimming left V 2 bases short and J 7 bases short, with 9 bases between. CDR3 DNA sequence: TGTGCCAGCTCACCAGAATCCCCGAATTCACCCCTCCACTTT. Its translation is CASSPESPNSPLHF. The full variable domain, rest sourced from reference TRBV18 and TRBJ1-6, is NAGVMQNPRHLVRRRGQEARLRCSPMKGHSHVYWYRQLPEEGLKFMVYLQKENIIDESGMPKERFSAEFPKEGPSILRIQQVVRGDSAAYFCASSPESPNSPLHFGNGTRLTVT.

There are many counts of this clonotype. The chain has TRBV4-1 and TRBJ1-6, with D unclear. Germline V CDR1 and CDR2: MGHRA, YSYEKL. V lost 2 bases, J lost 7 bases, and 0 bases lay in between. This CDR3 has 11 amino acids. CDR3 loop: CASSQNSPLHF. The CDR3 DNA reads TGCGCCAGCAGCCAAAATTCACCCCTCCACTTT.

In its sample, this clonotype was seen many times. The J gene is TRBJ2-1, the V gene TRBV7-6, with 8 bases that match TRBD1. V trimming: 5 bases; J trimming: 4 bases; junction bases outside the gene matches: 4. The V gene's germline CDR1 is SGHVS and CDR2 FNYEAQ. The CDR3 spans 14 residues. CDR3 in amino acids: CASSRTGTYNEQFF. The DNA of the CDR3 is TGTGCCAGCAGCCGGACAGGGACGTACAATGAGCAGTTCTTC. The full variable domain, in which reference TRBV7-6 and TRBJ2-1 provide the parts outside the CDR3, is GAGVSQSPRYKVTKRGQDVALRCDPISGHVSLYWYRQALGQGPEFLTYFNYEAQQDKSGLPNDRFSAERPEGSISTLTIQRTEQRDSAMYRCASSRTGTYNEQFFGPGTRLTVL.

This clonotype occurred many times. The J gene is TRBJ1-1, the V gene TRBV19, with D unclear. The CDR3 spans 14 residues. Germline loops: CDR1 LNHDA, CDR2 SQIVND (reference sequence). The V and J ends lost 0 bases and 5 bases respectively, with 10 bases between them. The CDR3 DNA reads as TGTGCCAGTAGTATAGATCGAAGGTGGACTGAAGCTTTCTTT. Translating gives CASSIDRRWTEAFF.

The chain is built from TRBV7-2 and TRBJ2-4; D might be TRBD1 or TRBD2, each matching 5 bases. Germline V lookup: CDR1 SGHTA, CDR2 FQGNSA. There are 15 residues in the CDR3. The V and J ends lost 2 bases and 5 bases respectively, with 13 bases between them. The CDR3 loop reads CASSLYWRGENIQYF. As DNA, the CDR3 is TGTGCCAGCAGCTTATACTGGCGAGGGGAAAACATTCAGTACTTC.

This chain joins TRBV5-1 and TRBJ1-1; no clear D. Trimming pared 2 bases from V and 3 bases from J, leaving 11 bases between. The CDR3 loop spans 14 amino acids. Germline CDR1 and CDR2: SGHRS and YFSETQ. The CDR3 sequence is CASSFLGSDTEAFF. In nucleotides, the CDR3 is TGCGCCAGCAGCTTTCTGGGCTCTGACACTGAAGCTTTCTTT.

This clonotype is termed medium-sized. The chain recombines TRBV5-1 with TRBJ2-1, with 8 bases lining up with TRBD2. From germline, CDR1 is SGHRS and CDR2 YFSETQ. The length of the CDR3 is 15 residues. Trimming removed 4 bases from V and 7 bases from J; junction bases left unmatched: 10. CDR3 protein: CASSPLPGGQNEQFF. The CDR3 DNA reads as TGCGCCAGCAGCCCGCTCCCGGGGGGGCAGAATGAGCAGTTCTTC.

The chain has TRBV11-2 and TRBJ2-5, with 8 bases fitting TRBD1. This CDR3 is built from 16 residues. V shed 2 bases and J 2 bases; nucleotides not matched to a gene: 7. Germline V gene data show CDR1 as SGHAT and CDR2 as FQNNGV. CDR3 amino acids: CASSLFYGTGQETQYF. The CDR3 nucleotides are TGTGCCAGCAGCTTATTTTACGGGACAGGACAAGAGACCCAGTACTTC.

The CDR3 DNA sequence: TGCGCCAGCAGCCAAGGAACAGGGAGGATAGTTGAAAAACTGTTTTTT. Amino acids: CASSQGTGRIVEKLFF. The chain employs TRBV4-1 and TRBJ1-4; TRBD1 might be the D (6 bases). The germline V and J ends were trimmed by 1 base and 7 bases, with 16 bases remaining between them. Germline CDR1 reads MGHRA; CDR2 reads YSYEKL. The CDR3 is 16 residues long.

This clonotype appeared a few times. The V gene is TRBV29-1, the J gene TRBJ1-4, with D possibly matching TRBD1 (6 bases). In germline, CDR1 is SQVTM, CDR2 ANQGSEA. V was pared by 1 base and J by 4 bases, with 10 bases between. The CDR3 runs to 14 residues. DNA for the CDR3: TGCAGCGTTGAAGGCAGGGGAGATAATGAAAAACTGTTTTTT. This translates into CSVEGRGDNEKLFF.

V gene TRBV18 combines with J gene TRBJ2-7; D is uncertain. The V gene lost 0 bases and the J gene lost 7 bases, with 7 bases spanning the gap. Germline V gene data show CDR1 as KGHSH and CDR2 as LQKENI. This CDR3 region has 12 residues. CDR3 in amino acids: CASSPPLGEQYF. As DNA, the CDR3 is TGTGCCAGCTCACCACCCTTAGGTGAGCAGTACTTC.

V is TRBV7-2 and J is TRBJ2-3; no firm D call. Germline lookup yields CDR1 SGHTA and CDR2 FQGNSA. CDR3 length: 14 residues. Trimming shortened V by 3 bases and J by 3 bases, and 10 bases separated the two germline ends. The CDR3 DNA is TGTGCCAGCAGCTTCCTAGTCAGTACAGATACGCAGTATTTT. Residues: CASSFLVSTDTQYF.

The chain uses TRBV20-1 and TRBJ1-4, with D hard to call. Germline CDR1 reads DFQATT; CDR2 reads SNEGSKA (reference sequence). CDR3 length: 10 amino acids. Trimming stripped 2 bases from V and 11 bases from J, with 6 bases between. CDR3 sequence (DNA): TGCAGTGCTAGATCTGAGAAACTGTTTTTT. Encoded protein: CSARSEKLFF.

This clonotype showed up just a few times. The genes are TRBV18 and TRBJ2-1; tentative D call: TRBD1 (7 bases). Looked up from germline, CDR1 is KGHSH and CDR2 is LQKENI. This CDR3 is 16 amino acids long. Trimming removed 0 bases from V and 8 bases from J, with 17 bases in between. DNA for the CDR3: TGTGCCAGCTCACCACCGAACAGGGGAGGCGGCGATGAGCAGTTCTTC. Encoded protein: CASSPPNRGGGDEQFF.

CDR3 coding DNA: TGTGCCAGCTCACCGACAGTTACAGGAACCTACGAGCAGTACTTC. Protein product: CASSPTVTGTYEQYF. The chain links TRBV18 to TRBJ2-7, with a tentative D call TRBD1 (5 bases). Trimming pared 3 bases from V and 2 bases from J, leaving 14 bases between. This CDR3 region has 15 residues. Per germline, CDR1 KGHSH and CDR2 LQKENI.

This clonotype was detected many times. J is TRBJ1-4 and V is TRBV12-3 or TRBV12-4, with 8 bases identical to TRBD1. The CDR3 runs to 13 residues. V lost 5 bases to trimming and J lost 8 bases; unmatched junction nucleotides: 4. This chain's CDR3 is CASSSQGAEKLFF. For the CDR3, the DNA is TGTGCCAGCAGTAGTCAGGGGGCGGAAAAACTGTTTTTT.

The rearrangement joins TRBV6-1 to TRBJ1-2; D call uncertain. This CDR3 has 13 residues. The V gene's germline CDR1 is MNHNS and CDR2 SASEGT. With 6 bases removed from V and 4 bases from J, the gap between germline ends came to 12 bases. The CDR3: CASRVGQSYGYTF. The CDR3, as DNA: TGTGCCAGCAGAGTCGGGCAGAGCTATGGCTACACCTTC.

This sequence joins TRBV5-1 and TRBJ1-1; D call uncertain. V lost 2 bases, J lost 4 bases, and 9 bases lay in between. This CDR3 has 13 residues. The germline V gene has CDR1 SGHRS and CDR2 YFSETQ. CDR3 DNA: TGCGCCAGCAGCTTTCTGGGTAGCACTGAAGCTTTCTTT. Protein product: CASSFLGSTEAFF.

This clonotype was recorded many times. V is TRBV20-1 and J is TRBJ2-7, with 9 bases matching TRBD1. Germline-derived CDR1 and CDR2 are DFQATT and SNEGSKA (reference sequence). This CDR3 is 13 amino acids long. J gave up 3 bases and V 1 base, and 1 base lay outside the gene matches. The CDR3 region has the DNA TGCAGTGCTAGAGGGGACAGGGTCTACGAGCAGTACTTC. Translated: CSARGDRVYEQYF.

The chain has TRBV28 and TRBJ2-2, with TRBD1 matching 7 bases. Unmatched junction bases numbered 5, after V lost 8 bases and J lost 8 bases. Per germline, CDR1 MDHEN and CDR2 SYDVKM. The CDR3 is made up of 12 amino acids. The CDR3 nucleotides are TGTGCCAGCCGACAGGGATGGGGGGAGCTGTTTTTT. This translates into CASRQGWGELFF.

This clonotype was found many times. This chain joins TRBV12-3 or TRBV12-4 and TRBJ1-1, with D possibly TRBD1 on 5 matching bases. V lost 6 bases and J 4 bases, leaving 18 bases between the germline ends. The CDR3 totals 15 residues. The DNA for the CDR3 is TGTGCCAGCAGCCCCCCTCAGGGCCGGGGCACTGAAGCTTTCTTT. Its translation: CASSPPQGRGTEAFF.

This clonotype was seen only a few times. The chain is built from TRBV15 and TRBJ1-4, with 8 nucleotides matching TRBD1. V dropped 0 bases and J dropped 5; count of bases not matched to a gene: 5. CDR1 LNHNV and CDR2 YYDKDF come from the germline V gene (reference sequence). This CDR3 spans 16 amino acids. This chain's CDR3 is CATSRDQRTGNEKLFF. CDR3 nucleotides: TGTGCCACCAGCAGAGATCAACGGACAGGGAATGAAAAACTGTTTTTT.

The rearrangement uses TRBV7-2 and TRBJ2-7, with 8 bases aligning to TRBD1. The CDR3 runs to 14 residues. Germline trimming cut 5 bases from V and 7 bases from J; bases unmatched to any gene: 10. Looked up from germline, CDR1 is SGHTA and CDR2 is FQGNSA. The CDR3 sequence: CASSAPGTGGEQYF. The DNA of the CDR3 is TGTGCCAGCAGCGCCCCCGGGACAGGCGGGGAGCAGTACTTC.

This clonotype occurred many times. At one end, the junction sequence differs from germline, possibly due to a read error. CDR3 nucleotides: TGCGCCAGCACCCAAGAGTCGGCTATCCAAGAGACCCAGTACTTC. Translation gives CASTQESAIQETQYF. The chain couples TRBV4-1 to TRBJ2-5; D not certain. CDR1 MGHRA and CDR2 YSYEKL come from the germline V gene. CDR3 size: 15 residues.

The V call is TRBV7-2, the J call TRBJ2-7; TRBD1 might be the D (6 bases). The CDR3 is 14 amino acids. Deletions cut 2 bases from V and 7 bases from J, with 15 bases between. Germline V gene data show CDR1 as SGHTA and CDR2 as FQGNSA. The CDR3 DNA reads TGTGCCAGCAGCTTACAGGGGATTCGCGGTGAGCAGTACTTC. The encoded protein is CASSLQGIRGEQYF.

This clonotype was counted only a few times. The V and J genes are TRBV7-6 and TRBJ2-3; TRBD2 aligns across 9 bases. With V trimmed by 4 bases and J by 2 bases, 7 bases remained unmatched. Germline lookup yields CDR1 SGHVS and CDR2 FNYEAQ. CDR3 length equals 16 residues. Here the CDR3 reads CASSSSGGGATDTQYF. CDR3 DNA sequence: TGTGCCAGCAGCTCCTCAGGCGGGGGGGCCACAGATACGCAGTATTTT.